This T cell receptor beta chain comes out of a study of blood T cell repertoires in COVID-19. The wider study: In each case, the material was cDNA or gDNA derived from T cells, B-cell-depleted T cells, or PBMCs.

Profiling relied on immunoSEQ multiplex PCR, and the TCRdb table lists in-frame clones only, not all of them. Found here are 250,000 or so clones, about nine tenths of them singletons; the top ten hold more than 1.5%. The CDR3 is made up of 15 amino acids. In germline, CDR1 is LGHNA, CDR2 YNFKEQ. The V and J ends lost 0 bases and 4 bases respectively, with 12 bases between them. Sequencing was carried out using PBMCs or T cells enriched from blood (not recorded which). This receptor was obtained from a man aged 35 to 55 who had recovered from COVID-19. The chain links TRBV4-2 to TRBJ1-1, with a possible D match to TRBD1 (6 bases). This chain's CDR3 is CASSQDVGGATEAFF. CDR3 in DNA: TGTGCCAGCAGCCAAGATGTAGGGGGGGCCACTGAAGCTTTCTTT.